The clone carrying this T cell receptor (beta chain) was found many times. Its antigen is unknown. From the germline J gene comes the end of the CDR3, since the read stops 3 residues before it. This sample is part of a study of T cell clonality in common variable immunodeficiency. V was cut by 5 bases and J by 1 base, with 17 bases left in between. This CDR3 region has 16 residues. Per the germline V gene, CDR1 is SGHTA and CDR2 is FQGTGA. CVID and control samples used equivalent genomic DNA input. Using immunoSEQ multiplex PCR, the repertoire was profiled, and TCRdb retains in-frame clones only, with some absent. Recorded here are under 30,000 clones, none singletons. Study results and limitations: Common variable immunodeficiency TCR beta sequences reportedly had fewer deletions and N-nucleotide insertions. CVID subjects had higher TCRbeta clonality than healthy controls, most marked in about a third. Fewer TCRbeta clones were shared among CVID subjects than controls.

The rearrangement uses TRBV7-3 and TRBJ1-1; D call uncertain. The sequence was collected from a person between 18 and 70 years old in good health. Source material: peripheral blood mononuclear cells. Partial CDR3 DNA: TGTGCCAGCAGCGGTATTCGGGGAGACACGAACACTGAA. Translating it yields CASSGIRGDTNTE. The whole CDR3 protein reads CASSGIRGDTNTEAFF.